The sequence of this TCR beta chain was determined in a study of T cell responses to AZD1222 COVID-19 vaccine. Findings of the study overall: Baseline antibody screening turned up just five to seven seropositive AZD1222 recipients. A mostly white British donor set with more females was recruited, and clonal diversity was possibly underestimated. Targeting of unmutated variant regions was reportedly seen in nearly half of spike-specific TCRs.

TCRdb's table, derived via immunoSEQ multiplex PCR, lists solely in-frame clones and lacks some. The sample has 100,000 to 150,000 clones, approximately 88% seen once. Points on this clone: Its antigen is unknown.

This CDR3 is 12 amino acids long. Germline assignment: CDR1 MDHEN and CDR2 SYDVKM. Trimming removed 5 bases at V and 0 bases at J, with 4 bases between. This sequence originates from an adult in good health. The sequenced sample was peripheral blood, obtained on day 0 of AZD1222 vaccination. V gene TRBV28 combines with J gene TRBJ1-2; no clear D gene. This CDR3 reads CASSNANYGYTF. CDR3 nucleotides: TGTGCCAGCAGTAATGCTAACTATGGCTACACCTTC.